These 14 T cell receptor beta chains were all obtained from the same sample, sequenced in a study of shared clonotypes between healthy human individuals. Only in-frame clones appear in the TCRdb table, and some are missing; sequencing was by immunoSEQ multiplex PCR. The profile shows about 2.4 million clones, approximately 93% of them singletons. The sequenced sample consisted of naive CD4+ T cells from PBMCs. Subset noted: CD45RA+ positively selected. The source is a man younger than 35 in good health. Some clones in this sample may be carry-over from other donors' samples.

The chain links TRBV28 to TRBJ2-1; 13 bases align to TRBD2. V trimming: 3 bases; J trimming: 0 bases; junction bases outside the gene matches: 8. This CDR3 is built from 19 residues. Germline V gene sequence: CDR1 MDHEN, CDR2 SYDVKM. This CDR3 reads CASSFMTSGRPLSYNEQFF. The CDR3 region has the DNA TGTGCCAGCAGTTTTATGACTAGCGGGAGGCCACTCTCCTACAATGAGCAGTTCTTC.

This clone has a single count. The identical CDR3 is also encoded by other nucleotide sequences in the sample. The chain uses TRBV6-1 and TRBJ1-1; 7 bases fit TRBD1. Trimming at V came to 4 bases and at J to 5 bases, leaving 7 bases not matched to a gene. Germline CDR1 and CDR2: MNHNS and SASEGT. The CDR3 runs 14 residues. The DNA for the CDR3 is TGTGCCAGCAGTGCCAGACAGGGAAGGACTGAAGCTTTCTTT. Its translation: CASSARQGRTEAFF.

CDR3 DNA: TGTGCCAGCAGCGTACCGGGACAGGGTGTGATAGAGACCCAGTACTTC. Encoded protein: CASSVPGQGVIETQYF. The V gene is TRBV9, the J gene TRBJ2-5; 9 nucleotides align to TRBD1. V shed 1 base, J shed 4 bases, and the junction held 8 bases outside the gene matches. CDR3 length: 16 residues. Looked up from germline, CDR1 is SGDLS and CDR2 is YYNGEE.

The chain links TRBV5-4 to TRBJ2-7; D gene ambiguous. The length of the CDR3 is 15 residues. Per the germline V gene, CDR1 is SGHNT and CDR2 is YYREEE (reference sequence). V was pared by 0 bases and J by 0 bases, with 10 bases between. DNA of the CDR3: TGTGCCAGCAGCTTGGGTCAGTCTCGCTCCTACGAGCAGTACTTC. Its protein is CASSLGQSRSYEQYF.

In its sample, this clone was seen once. V usage is TRBV6-5 and J usage is TRBJ1-4, with D perhaps TRBD1 (5 bases). Germline V gene data show CDR1 as MNHEY and CDR2 as SVGAGI. This CDR3 has 15 amino acids. V was clipped by 2 bases and J by 4 bases, with 11 bases between them. CDR3 coding DNA: TGTGCCAGCAGTTACGTTGGGGCCTATAATGAAAAACTGTTTTTT. It encodes CASSYVGAYNEKLFF.

The chain couples TRBV5-6 to TRBJ1-1; D is unclear. The CDR3 has 15 amino acids. The germline CDR1 and CDR2 sequences are SGHDT and YYEEEE. Trimming left V 1 base short and J 0 bases short, with 10 bases between. This CDR3 is CASSLNPPLNTEAFF. The CDR3 nucleotides are TGTGCCAGCAGCTTGAACCCACCATTGAACACTGAAGCTTTCTTT.

Notes on this clone: This CDR3 is also generated by other DNA sequences in the sample. V and J are TRBV19 and TRBJ1-5, with TRBD1 matching over 7 bases. Trimming removed 3 bases from V and 2 bases from J; junction bases left unmatched: 1. This CDR3 has 14 residues. Germline V CDR1 and CDR2: LNHDA, SQIVND (reference sequence). CDR3 in DNA: TGTGCCAGTAGTATTGGGACAGGCAATCAGCCCCAGCATTTT. Translation: CASSIGTGNQPQHF.

J is TRBJ1-1 and V is TRBV14; unclear D gene. Per the germline V gene, CDR1 is SGHDN and CDR2 is FVKESK. The CDR3 totals 11 residues. With 9 bases removed from V and 0 bases from J, the gap between germline ends came to 5 bases. The CDR3, as DNA: TGTGCCAGTCATATGAACACTGAAGCTTTCTTT. This encodes CASHMNTEAFF.

The chain recombines TRBV2 with TRBJ2-2, with 8 positions matching TRBD1. Trimming at V came to 6 bases and at J to 4 bases, leaving 10 bases not matched to a gene. The CDR3 contains 16 residues. CDR1 is SNHLY, CDR2 FYNNEI, per germline. The DNA for the CDR3 is TGTGCCAGCAGGCCACACAGGGGGAGGCTCACCGGGGAGCTGTTTTTT. Encoded protein: CASRPHRGRLTGELFF.

V gene TRBV7-8 combines with J gene TRBJ2-3; 7 bases fit TRBD2. With V trimmed by 4 bases and J by 2 bases, 12 bases remained unmatched. The CDR3 totals 17 residues. Germline V gene data show CDR1 as SGHVS and CDR2 as FQNEAQ. As DNA, the CDR3 is TGTGCCAGCAGCTCGCCCTTAGTACTAGCGTACACAGATACGCAGTATTTT. Translated, it gives CASSSPLVLAYTDTQYF.

This chain uses TRBV28 with TRBJ1-4, with 7 bases aligning to TRBD1. The junction had 4 bases not matched to a gene; V was cut back by 8 bases and J by 7 bases. This CDR3 spans 12 amino acids. The V gene's germline CDR1 is MDHEN and CDR2 SYDVKM. CDR3 sequence: CASQGQPEKLFF. For the CDR3, the DNA is TGTGCCAGCCAGGGACAGCCTGAAAAACTGTTTTTT.

The chain employs TRBV18 and TRBJ2-3; D remains ambiguous. Germline CDR1 KGHSH, CDR2 LQKENI. The CDR3 runs 15 residues. Trimming removed 3 bases at V and 1 base at J, with 11 bases between. CDR3: CASSPAWMGTDTQYF. CDR3 DNA: TGTGCCAGCTCACCCGCGTGGATGGGCACAGATACGCAGTATTTT.

The rearrangement links TRBV9 to TRBJ2-3; D remains ambiguous. Germline V gives CDR1 SGDLS, CDR2 YYNGEE. V was clipped by 1 base and J by 2 bases, with 8 bases between them. The CDR3 is 14 amino acids. The DNA of the CDR3 is TGTGCCAGCAGCGTAAGGCTAACCACAGATACGCAGTATTTT. The encoded protein is CASSVRLTTDTQYF.

The V and J genes are TRBV7-9 and TRBJ1-1; 11 bases are a match to TRBD1. V shed 5 bases, J shed 6 bases, and the junction held 11 bases outside the gene matches. CDR1 and CDR2 (germline): SEHNR, FQNEAQ (reference sequence). The CDR3 is 16 residues long. In nucleotides, the CDR3 is TGTGCCAGCAGCCCCCGGTTGGGACAGGGGGACTCTGAAGCTTTCTTT. Translating it yields CASSPRLGQGDSEAFF.